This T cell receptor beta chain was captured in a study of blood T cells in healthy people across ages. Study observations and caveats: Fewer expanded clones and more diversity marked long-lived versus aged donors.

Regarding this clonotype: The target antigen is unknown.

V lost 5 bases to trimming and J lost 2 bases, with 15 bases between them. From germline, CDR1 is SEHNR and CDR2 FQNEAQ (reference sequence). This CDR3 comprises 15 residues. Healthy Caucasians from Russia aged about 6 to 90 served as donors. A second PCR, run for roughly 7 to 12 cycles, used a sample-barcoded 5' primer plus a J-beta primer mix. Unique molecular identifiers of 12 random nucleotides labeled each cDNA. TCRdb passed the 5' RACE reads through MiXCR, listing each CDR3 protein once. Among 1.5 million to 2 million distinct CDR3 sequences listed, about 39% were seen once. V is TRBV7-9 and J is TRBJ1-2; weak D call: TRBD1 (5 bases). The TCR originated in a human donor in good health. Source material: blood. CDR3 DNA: TGTGCCAGCAGCCTACAGGAGACTTTGAACTATGGCTACACCTTC. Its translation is CASSLQETLNYGYTF.